This entry describes one T cell receptor (beta chain). In germline, CDR1 is SNHLY, CDR2 FYNNEI. V lost 6 bases to trimming and J lost 4 bases, with 22 bases between them. The CDR3 sequence is 16 residues long. The authors' processing: Estimation of nucleated cell counts relied on the amplification of reference gene primers. Profiling relied on immunoSEQ multiplex PCR, and the TCRdb table lists in-frame clones only, not all of them. V and J calls and clone size are given by that table; D and trimming were obtained from the DNA. The data show 300,000 or so clones, with 87% seen just once and less than 9.5% held by the top ten. This sample is drawn from a study of blood T cell repertoires in COVID-19.

What was sequenced was peripheral blood. The V and J genes are TRBV2 and TRBJ2-7; possibly TRBD2 for D (6 bases). The TCR comes from a woman between 50 and 59 years old who had recovered from COVID-19. The CDR3 DNA reads as TGTGCCAGCAGGAAGACCCGGGAGCCCAGCCTGTACGAGCAGTACTTC. This codes for CASRKTREPSLYEQYF.